The entry that follows covers one T cell receptor (beta chain) sequence. Its antigen is not yet known. There are no base qualities to consult, and no much larger clone falls within one base. Library generation was performed with RT-PCR. Sequencing used an Illumina HiSeq 2500. The public sequencing data were trimmed at Q25 with fastp and processed into clonotypes with MiXCR by TCRdb, which kept only in-frame beta chains. CDR3 protein sequences are deduplicated, and each keeps its most common genes and DNA. The sample table lists 550,000 to 600,000 distinct CDR3 sequences, approximately 10% of them with a count of one. The top ten clones comprise about 10% of the sample. The data originate from a study of response to subunit inactivated influenza vaccine (dated by TCRdb to the late 2010s). For the study in its entirety: To follow how T cells responded to a trivalent subunit inactivated influenza vaccine, the researchers relied on deep quantitative profiling of the T cell receptor repertoire.

The trim is 3 bases for V and 6 bases for J, with a gap of 18 bases between the germline ends. Counted from cysteine to phenylalanine, this CDR3 has 15 amino acids. The only DNA kept is the CDR3, 45 bases in frame from the first base. CDR1 is given as MDHEN and CDR2 as SYDVKM, both from the germline V gene. The investigation overall reported the following: According to the authors, only a limited number of new T cells may be recruited by each seasonal influenza vaccination.

The receptor was isolated from a man in his forties or fifties who received an inactivated influenza vaccine. Donor details come from another sample of the same person, matched by shared clones. The sequence is built from TRBV28 and TRBJ2-7; the D segment is perhaps TRBD1 or TRBD2, each sharing 6 matched bases. The input for sequencing was PBMCs from blood, taken on the day of vaccination. The CDR3 protein sequence reads: CASSFGAGDLPEQYF. The nucleotide sequence is TGTGCCAGCAGTTTCGGGGCAGGGGACTTGCCCGAGCAGTACTTC.